What follows are 10 T cell receptor beta chains derived from one specimen sequenced in a study of T cell responses to AZD1222 COVID-19 vaccine. Produced via immunoSEQ multiplex PCR; TCRdb's table is partial and in-frame only. Here the sample spans about 100,000 clones, roughly 86% being singletons. The sequences come from peripheral blood, collected on day 0 of MenACWY control vaccination. These receptors were obtained from an adult in good health.

This clone was detected only a few times. This specimen includes other DNA sequences encoding the same CDR3. The chain is built from TRBV28 and TRBJ2-3; D possibly corresponds to TRBD2 (5 bases). The CDR3 is made up of 14 amino acids. CDR1 is MDHEN and CDR2 is SYDVKM in the germline V gene. The ends were cut back, 7 bases at V and 3 bases at J, with 14 bases in the middle. Written as DNA, the CDR3 is TGTGCCAGCACGTCGGGTGAGGGAACAGATACGCAGTATTTT. Residues: CASTSGEGTDTQYF.

The chain is built from TRBV28 and TRBJ1-1; 7 nucleotides line up with TRBD1. This CDR3 region has 18 residues. Germline values: CDR1 MDHEN, CDR2 SYDVKM. Trimming removed 3 bases from V and 1 base from J; junction bases left unmatched: 14. CDR3 sequence: CASSLHRGSFSGNTEAFF. CDR3 DNA sequence: TGTGCCAGCAGTTTGCACAGGGGTTCATTCTCCGGGAACACTGAAGCTTTCTTT.

This chain uses TRBV12-3 or TRBV12-4 with TRBJ1-2, with D hard to call. The CDR3 runs 11 residues. Deletions cut 3 bases from V and 8 bases from J, with 7 bases between. The CDR3 region has the DNA TGTGCCAGCAGTTTGGTCAAGGGCTACACCTTC. Residues: CASSLVKGYTF.

This sequence joins TRBV5-8 and TRBJ2-6; D possibly corresponds to TRBD1 (6 bases). V lost 4 bases and J lost 0, with 14 bases in between. Germline CDR1 SGHTS, CDR2 YDEGEE. This CDR3 is 17 amino acids long. The CDR3, as DNA: TGTGCCAGCAGCCCCGACAGGAGCCTCTCTGGGGCCAACGTCCTGACTTTC. Encoded protein: CASSPDRSLSGANVLTF.

The rearrangement joins TRBV7-9 to TRBJ1-2, with TRBD1 matching 8 bases. Trimming removed 6 bases from V and 6 bases from J; junction bases left unmatched: 9. Germline-derived CDR1 and CDR2 are SEHNR and FQNEAQ (reference sequence). This CDR3 has 14 residues. This CDR3 reads CASSLPTGAHGYTF. Here the CDR3 DNA reads TGTGCCAGCAGTCTACCGACAGGGGCCCATGGCTACACCTTC.

Only one count was recorded for this clone. The chain joins TRBV7-6 to TRBJ1-1; D remains unclear. CDR3 size: 15 residues. V dropped 5 bases and J dropped 1 base, with 14 bases sitting between them. Germline lookup yields CDR1 SGHVS and CDR2 FNYEAQ. In DNA, the CDR3 is TGTGCCAGCAGCATGATGGTGTGGGGGAACACTGAAGCTTTCTTT. Its protein is CASSMMVWGNTEAFF.

V is TRBV2 and J is TRBJ1-1; 7 bases fit TRBD1. Germline values: CDR1 SNHLY, CDR2 FYNNEI. After removal of 7 bases from V and 6 bases from J, the junction contained 17 bases not matched to a gene. The CDR3 is 16 residues long. The CDR3 protein is CASIGGSSRGLSEAFF. CDR3 nucleotides: TGTGCCAGCATAGGGGGCAGCAGCAGGGGCCTTTCTGAAGCTTTCTTT.

Only one count was recorded for this clone. This chain uses TRBV19 with TRBJ1-2; D may be TRBD1 (5 bases). The germline V gene encodes CDR1 LNHDA and CDR2 SQIVND (reference sequence). The V end was cut by 8 bases, the J end by 7 bases, with 23 bases between. The CDR3 runs 15 residues. CDR3 nucleotides: TGTGCCAGTCGGCAAAGGAGCAATCAAAGGGGTGGCTACACCTTC. The encoded protein is CASRQRSNQRGGYTF.

The chain joins TRBV28 to TRBJ2-7, with D perhaps assigned TRBD1 or TRBD2 (5 bases each). The CDR3 contains 16 residues. The germline gives CDR1 MDHEN, CDR2 SYDVKM. V lost 5 bases, J lost 1 base, and 18 bases lay in between. The CDR3 spells CASSAPRVSASYEQYF. The CDR3 nucleotides are TGTGCCAGCAGTGCCCCCAGGGTTAGCGCGTCCTACGAGCAGTACTTC.

This chain links TRBV10-1 with TRBJ2-3; D ambiguous. CDR1 WNHNN and CDR2 SYGVQD come from the germline V gene (reference sequence). The CDR3 is 13 amino acids. V shed 7 bases and J shed 2 bases, with 10 bases lying between them. The DNA of the CDR3 is TGCGCCAGCAATCCGGGCAACACAGATACGCAGTATTTT. Its protein is CASNPGNTDTQYF.